The 32 T cell receptor beta chains below come from one sample, sequenced in a study of brain T cells in children with intractable seizures. Measured with immunoSEQ multiplex PCR; TCRdb has only the in-frame clones, and not every one. The profile covers around 70,000 clones, with roughly 91% appearing a single time and over 1.5% taken by the ten largest. The source was peripheral blood, collected at surgery. These receptors all come from a boy under two years old with tuberous sclerosis and intractable seizures.

This chain joins TRBV7-2 and TRBJ1-3; D might be TRBD1 (6 bases). The CDR3 is made up of 15 amino acids. The V and J ends lost 1 base and 4 bases respectively, with 11 bases between them. Germline-derived CDR1 and CDR2 are SGHTA and FQGNSA. CDR3 in amino acids: CASSLVRGLGNTIYF. CDR3 DNA sequence: TGTGCCAGCAGCTTAGTTCGGGGGCTCGGAAACACCATATATTTT.

This chain uses TRBV7-9 with TRBJ1-2; D is uncertain. Trimming cost V 1 base and J 8 bases, with 8 bases left between them. The CDR3 spans 12 residues. CDR1 and CDR2 (germline): SEHNR, FQNEAQ (reference sequence). The CDR3 region is CASSLETGGYTF. CDR3 bases: TGTGCCAGCAGCTTAGAAACGGGCGGCTACACCTTC.

The chain has TRBV7-6 and TRBJ2-7; 8 bases are a match to TRBD1. CDR1 and CDR2 (germline): SGHVS, FNYEAQ. After removal of 1 base from V and 3 bases from J, the junction contained 5 bases not matched to a gene. There are 15 residues in the CDR3. CDR3 sequence reads: CASSLVVGTGYEQYF. CDR3 sequence (DNA): TGTGCCAGCAGCTTAGTAGTCGGGACAGGCTACGAGCAGTACTTC. Supplemented by reference TRBV7-6 and TRBJ2-7, the full variable domain reads GAGVSQSPRYKVTKRGQDVALRCDPISGHVSLYWYRQALGQGPEFLTYFNYEAQQDKSGLPNDRFSAERPEGSISTLTIQRTEQRDSAMYRCASSLVVGTGYEQYFGPGTRLTVT.

The chain employs TRBV7-3 and TRBJ2-3; 11 nucleotides align to TRBD2. This CDR3 is 15 amino acids long. The ends lost 5 bases at V and 4 bases at J; junction bases unmatched: 5. Germline CDR1 SGHTA, CDR2 FQGTGA. CDR3 region: CASSPVSGGADTQYF. CDR3 nucleotide sequence: TGTGCCAGCAGCCCTGTTAGCGGGGGGGCAGATACGCAGTATTTT. The full variable domain, rest sourced from reference TRBV7-3 and TRBJ2-3, is GAGVSQTPSNKVTEKGKYVELRCDPISGHTALYWYRQSLGQGPEFLIYFQGTGAADDSGLPNDRFFAVRPEGSVSTLKIQRTERGDSAVYLCASSPVSGGADTQYFGPGTRLTVL.

This chain uses TRBV5-4 with TRBJ2-5; TRBD1 is a possible D gene (6 bases). This CDR3 is built from 16 residues. The V gene lost 0 bases and the J gene lost 0 bases, with 12 bases spanning the gap. The V gene's germline CDR1 is SGHNT and CDR2 YYREEE (reference sequence). CDR3 sequence: CASSLARTEYQETQYF. CDR3 DNA: TGTGCCAGCAGCTTGGCCCGGACAGAGTACCAAGAGACCCAGTACTTC.

The chain carries TRBV30 and TRBJ1-3; D is ambiguous. This CDR3 comprises 13 residues. V was pared by 0 bases and J by 4 bases, with 7 bases between. Germline loops: CDR1 GTSNPN, CDR2 SVGIG (reference sequence). The CDR3 loop is CAWSVLWGNTIYF. CDR3 sequence (DNA): TGTGCCTGGAGTGTACTTTGGGGAAACACCATATATTTT.

This chain links TRBV27 with TRBJ1-1, with D possibly being TRBD1 (5 bases). Deletions cut 6 bases from V and 5 bases from J, with 16 bases between. The CDR3 is 14 residues long. Germline V gene data show CDR1 as MNHEY and CDR2 as SMNVEV (reference sequence). The DNA for the CDR3 is TGTGCCAGCAGCCCACCACCGGGGGGAACTGAAGCTTTCTTT. Its protein product is CASSPPPGGTEAFF.

This chain joins TRBV2 and TRBJ1-1; D unresolved. CDR1 and CDR2 (germline): SNHLY, FYNNEI. Trimming cost V 4 bases and J 1 base, with 7 bases left between them. The CDR3 loop spans 13 amino acids. In DNA form, the CDR3 reads TGTGCCAGCAGTGCTGGCCAGAACACTGAAGCTTTCTTT. Translation: CASSAGQNTEAFF.

The V gene is TRBV7-8, the J gene TRBJ1-3, with no clear D. The V end lost 0 bases, the J end lost 0 bases, and 12 bases lay between the germline ends. The CDR3 is 17 residues long. The germline V gene encodes CDR1 SGHVS and CDR2 FQNEAQ. CDR3 loop: CASSLAVRPVSGNTIYF. In DNA form, the CDR3 reads TGTGCCAGCAGCTTAGCGGTCAGGCCCGTCTCTGGAAACACCATATATTTT.

The chain uses TRBV5-4 and TRBJ2-1; D is unresolved. This CDR3 is built from 14 residues. V lost 4 bases to trimming and J lost 8 bases, with 16 bases between them. Germline V gives CDR1 SGHNT, CDR2 YYREEE (reference sequence). CDR3: CASSILTWAHEQFF. Here the CDR3 DNA reads TGTGCCAGCAGCATCCTGACCTGGGCCCATGAGCAGTTCTTC. Full variable domain (missing parts from reference TRBV5-4 and TRBJ2-1): ETGVTQSPTHLIKTRGQQVTLRCSSQSGHNTVSWYQQALGQGPQFIFQYYREEENGRGNFPPRFSGLQFPNYSSELNVNALELDDSALYLCASSILTWAHEQFFGPGTRLTVL.

The rearrangement uses TRBV5-6 and TRBJ1-1; D unresolved. CDR3 length equals 14 residues. V dropped 0 bases and J dropped 0 bases, with 6 bases sitting between them. Germline loops: CDR1 SGHDT, CDR2 YYEEEE. The CDR3 DNA reads as TGTGCCAGCAGCTTGGTCGGGATGAACACTGAAGCTTTCTTT. Its protein product is CASSLVGMNTEAFF. Variable domain in full (rest from reference TRBV5-6 and TRBJ1-1): DAGVTQSPTHLIKTRGQQVTLRCSPKSGHDTVSWYQQALGQGPQFIFQYYEEEERQRGNFPDRFSGHQFPNYSSELNVNALLLGDSALYLCASSLVGMNTEAFFGQGTRLTVV.

This clone was found once. The V call is TRBV28, the J call TRBJ1-6; 12 bases are a match to TRBD1. The CDR3 runs to 16 residues. The V gene end was trimmed by 5 bases and the J gene end by 11 bases; junction bases not matched to a gene: 10. The V gene's germline CDR1 is MDHEN and CDR2 SYDVKM. CDR3 protein: CASSVPRDRGPAPLHF. The CDR3 bases are TGTGCCAGCAGTGTACCGCGGGACAGGGGGCCAGCACCCCTCCACTTT.

The chain carries TRBV5-1 and TRBJ2-7; D uncertain. The CDR3 is 13 residues long. Germline CDR1 is SGHRS and CDR2 is YFSETQ. The V and J ends lost 4 bases and 5 bases respectively, with 13 bases between them. CDR3 bases: TGCGCCAGCAGCCCGACCCAAGGTAACGAGCAGTACTTC. Encoded protein: CASSPTQGNEQYF.

The CDR3 DNA is TGTGCCAGCAGCTTAGGTGGTGGTCACAATGGCTACACCTTC. Residues: CASSLGGGHNGYTF. This chain connects TRBV7-9 to TRBJ1-2, with D unresolved. V lost 1 base and J 6 bases, leaving 12 bases between the germline ends. The CDR3 loop spans 14 amino acids. The germline gives CDR1 SEHNR, CDR2 FQNEAQ (reference sequence).

This clone has just one count. V usage is TRBV10-3 and J usage is TRBJ1-3; D unclear. CDR1 is ENHRY, CDR2 SYGVKD, per germline. The CDR3 runs to 11 residues. V lost 6 bases and J 3 bases, leaving 3 bases between the germline ends. The CDR3 region has the DNA TGTGCCATCAGCAGTGGAAACACCATATATTTT. As protein: CAISSGNTIYF.

The chain combines TRBV7-9 with TRBJ1-2; 8 bases line up with TRBD1. CDR1 SEHNR and CDR2 FQNEAQ come from the germline V gene (reference sequence). The CDR3 has 16 residues. V trimming: 0 bases; J trimming: 2 bases; junction bases outside the gene matches: 5. CDR3 DNA: TGTGCCAGCAGCTTAGCTAGGGACAGGATAAACTATGGCTACACCTTC. It specifies CASSLARDRINYGYTF.

This chain connects TRBV5-1 to TRBJ2-1; no clear D gene. In germline, CDR1 is SGHRS, CDR2 YFSETQ. Trimming cost V 0 bases and J 5 bases, with 0 bases left between them. This CDR3 has 11 amino acids. CDR3 amino acids: CASSLDNEQFF. The CDR3 DNA reads TGCGCCAGCAGCTTGGACAATGAGCAGTTCTTC.

The rearrangement joins TRBV29-1 to TRBJ1-2; D unclear. Trimming cost V 4 bases and J 7 bases, with 4 bases left between them. CDR1 is SQVTM and CDR2 is ANQGSEA in the germline V gene. The CDR3 loop spans 9 amino acids. The DNA of the CDR3 is TGCAGCGTTGCTAGTGGCTACACCTTC. Its protein is CSVASGYTF. Supplemented by reference TRBV29-1 and TRBJ1-2, the full variable domain reads SAVISQKPSRDICQRGTSLTIQCQVDSQVTMMFWYRQQPGQSLTLIATANQGSEATYESGFVIDKFPISRPNLTFSTLTVSNMSPEDSSIYLCSVASGYTFGSGTRLTVV.

The chain is built from TRBV19 and TRBJ2-3; D remains ambiguous. The CDR3 covers 17 residues. The V gene lost 4 bases and the J gene lost 0 bases, with 17 bases spanning the gap. CDR1 LNHDA and CDR2 SQIVND come from the germline V gene (reference sequence). DNA of the CDR3: TGTGCCAGTAGTACCGGCCAAAATTTGCGGAGCACAGATACGCAGTATTTT. Its protein is CASSTGQNLRSTDTQYF.

The V call is TRBV27, the J call TRBJ2-3; D unclear. Germline assignment: CDR1 MNHEY and CDR2 SMNVEV (reference sequence). Trimming shortened V by 3 bases and J by 0 bases, and 7 bases separated the two germline ends. This CDR3 has 14 residues. The CDR3 loop reads CASSLWTSTDTQYF. CDR3 in DNA: TGTGCCAGCAGTTTGTGGACCAGCACAGATACGCAGTATTTT.

The chain employs TRBV6-5 and TRBJ2-1, with TRBD2 matching over 10 bases. J gave up 7 bases and V 0 bases, and 6 bases lay outside the gene matches. This CDR3 is built from 16 residues. Germline V gene sequence: CDR1 MNHEY, CDR2 SVGAGI. CDR3 residues: CASSYSNSGGFNEQFF. The CDR3 DNA follows: TGTGCCAGCAGTTACTCAAATAGCGGGGGGTTTAATGAGCAGTTCTTC.

Only one count was recorded for this clone. The chain employs TRBV19 and TRBJ1-2; unclear D gene. CDR1 and CDR2 (germline): LNHDA, SQIVND (reference sequence). Deletions cut 2 bases from V and 4 bases from J, with 8 bases between. The CDR3 length is 13 residues. The CDR3 is CASSIRLGYGYTF. The CDR3 DNA follows: TGTGCCAGTAGTATACGGTTGGGCTATGGCTACACCTTC. Looking up the rest from reference TRBV19 and TRBJ1-2 gives the full variable domain: DGGITQSPKYLFRKEGQNVTLSCEQNLNHDAMYWYRQDPGQGLRLIYYSQIVNDFQKGDIAEGYSVSREKKESFPLTVTSAQKNPTAFYLCASSIRLGYGYTFGSGTRLTVV.

This clone counts as medium-sized. The rearrangement uses TRBV19 and TRBJ2-7; 9 nucleotides agree with TRBD2. With 8 bases clipped from V and 6 bases from J, the junction kept 11 bases outside the gene matches. Germline CDR1 reads LNHDA; CDR2 reads SQIVND (reference sequence). The length of the CDR3 is 14 residues. In DNA form, the CDR3 reads TGTGCCAGTTCCATGAGTAGCGGGAGTGCCGAGCAGTACTTC. This encodes CASSMSSGSAEQYF.

The chain has TRBV2 and TRBJ1-6; D possibly corresponds to TRBD1 (5 bases). The V end was cut by 2 bases, the J end by 6 bases, with 14 bases between. Germline-derived CDR1 and CDR2 are SNHLY and FYNNEI. The CDR3 is 16 amino acids. CDR3 nucleotides: TGTGCCAGCAGTGAATATACGGACGGGGGTAATTCACCCCTCCACTTT. Its translation is CASSEYTDGGNSPLHF.

V gene TRBV24-1 combines with J gene TRBJ2-1; TRBD1 is a possible D gene (5 bases). Germline V CDR1 and CDR2: KGHDR, SFDVKD. The length of the CDR3 is 15 residues. The ends were cut back, 7 bases at V and 5 bases at J, with 17 bases in the middle. Here the CDR3 DNA reads TGTGCCACCAGGGATAACAGGAGATATAACAATGAGCAGTTCTTC. It is translated as CATRDNRRYNNEQFF.

This chain connects TRBV2 to TRBJ1-2; 10 nucleotides match TRBD1. From germline, CDR1 is SNHLY and CDR2 FYNNEI. With V trimmed by 5 bases and J by 8 bases, 8 bases remained unmatched. CDR3 size: 14 residues. The DNA of the CDR3 is TGTGCCAGCAGTAGGACAGGGGGACGGCAAGGCTACACCTTC. Amino acid sequence: CASSRTGGRQGYTF.

This clone was observed once. V usage is TRBV9 and J usage is TRBJ1-2; a possible D gene is TRBD1 (5 bases). V lost 0 bases and J 4 bases, leaving 13 bases between the germline ends. Germline values: CDR1 SGDLS, CDR2 YYNGEE. The CDR3 extends over 15 amino acids. The CDR3 coding sequence is TGTGCCAGCAGCGTAGAAGAAGGAGGGACCTATGGCTACACCTTC. This codes for CASSVEEGGTYGYTF. Using reference TRBV9 and TRBJ1-2 for the parts outside the CDR3, the full variable domain is DSGVTQTPKHLITATGQRVTLRCSPRSGDLSVYWYQQSLDQGLQFLIQYYNGEERAKGNILERFSAQQFPDLHSELNLSSLELGDSALYFCASSVEEGGTYGYTFGSGTRLTVV.

The V gene is TRBV5-1, the J gene TRBJ1-1, with D hard to call. Germline CDR1 SGHRS, CDR2 YFSETQ. This CDR3 is 13 amino acids long. Trimming removed 4 bases from V and 4 bases from J, with 11 bases in between. Here the CDR3 DNA reads TGCGCCAGCAGCCCCCCCCGCGGCACTGAAGCTTTCTTT. It encodes CASSPPRGTEAFF.

The chain is built from TRBV14 and TRBJ2-3, with D unclear. CDR3 length: 17 amino acids. Germline V lookup: CDR1 SGHDN, CDR2 FVKESK. Trimming removed 0 bases at V and 0 bases at J, with 13 bases between. The CDR3 loop is CASSQDRGRGSTDTQYF. The DNA for the CDR3 is TGTGCCAGCAGCCAAGATCGTGGGCGAGGAAGCACAGATACGCAGTATTTT.

The rearrangement uses TRBV30 and TRBJ2-2; no clear D. Trimming cost V 0 bases and J 9 bases, with 11 bases left between them. The CDR3 covers 13 residues. The germline V gene encodes CDR1 GTSNPN and CDR2 SVGIG (reference sequence). DNA of the CDR3: TGTGCCTGGAGTGTACCCGGACCCCGGGAGCTGTTTTTT. This gives the protein CAWSVPGPRELFF. Complete variable domain (other parts from reference TRBV30 and TRBJ2-2): SQTIHQWPATLVQPVGSPLSLECTVEGTSNPNLYWYRQAAGRGLQLLFYSVGIGQISSEVPQNLSASRPQDRQFILSSKKLLLSDSGFYLCAWSVPGPRELFFGEGSRLTVL.

The rearrangement uses TRBV5-4 and TRBJ2-5, with D perhaps matching TRBD1 (6 bases). V gave up 5 bases and J gave up 2 bases, with 13 bases separating them. The length of the CDR3 is 14 residues. The germline V gene has CDR1 SGHNT and CDR2 YYREEE (reference sequence). The CDR3 nucleotides are TGTGCCAGCAGTCTCCTTCAGGGGCAAGAGACCCAGTACTTC. Translation: CASSLLQGQETQYF.

V gene TRBV4-2 combines with J gene TRBJ2-7; possibly TRBD1 or TRBD2 for D (5 bases each). Between the trimmed V and J ends, which lost 2 bases and 0 bases, there was a span of 14 bases. Per germline, CDR1 LGHNA and CDR2 YNFKEQ. The CDR3 length is 16 residues. CDR3 in DNA: TGTGCCAGCAGCCAATCGTCGGGGCCGAGCTCCTACGAGCAGTACTTC. It yields the protein CASSQSSGPSSYEQYF.